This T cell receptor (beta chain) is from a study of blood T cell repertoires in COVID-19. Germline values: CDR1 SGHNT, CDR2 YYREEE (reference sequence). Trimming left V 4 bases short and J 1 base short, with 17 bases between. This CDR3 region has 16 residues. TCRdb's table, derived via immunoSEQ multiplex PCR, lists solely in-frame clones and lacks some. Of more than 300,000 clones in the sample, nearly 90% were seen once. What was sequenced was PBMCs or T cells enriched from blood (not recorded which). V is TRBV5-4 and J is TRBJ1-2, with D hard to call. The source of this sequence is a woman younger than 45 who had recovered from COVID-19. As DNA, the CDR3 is TGTGCCAGCAGCGTTGGAGGATTTCAGATTAACTATGGCTACACCTTC. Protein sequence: CASSVGGFQINYGYTF.